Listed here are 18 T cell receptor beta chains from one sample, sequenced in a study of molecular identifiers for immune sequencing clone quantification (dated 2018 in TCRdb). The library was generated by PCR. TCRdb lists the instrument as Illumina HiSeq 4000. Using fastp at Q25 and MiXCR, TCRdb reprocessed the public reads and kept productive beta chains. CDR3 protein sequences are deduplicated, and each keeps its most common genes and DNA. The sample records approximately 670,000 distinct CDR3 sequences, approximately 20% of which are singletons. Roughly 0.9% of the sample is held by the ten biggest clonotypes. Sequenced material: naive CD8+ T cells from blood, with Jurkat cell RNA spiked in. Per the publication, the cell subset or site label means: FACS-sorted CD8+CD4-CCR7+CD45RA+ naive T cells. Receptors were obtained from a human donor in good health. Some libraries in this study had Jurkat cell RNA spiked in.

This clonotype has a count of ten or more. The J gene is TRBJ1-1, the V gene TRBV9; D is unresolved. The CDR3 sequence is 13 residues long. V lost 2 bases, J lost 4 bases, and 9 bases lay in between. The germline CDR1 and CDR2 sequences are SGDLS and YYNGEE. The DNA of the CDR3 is TGTGCCAGCAGCGTCTGGCAGTCCACTGAAGCTTTCTTT. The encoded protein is CASSVWQSTEAFF.

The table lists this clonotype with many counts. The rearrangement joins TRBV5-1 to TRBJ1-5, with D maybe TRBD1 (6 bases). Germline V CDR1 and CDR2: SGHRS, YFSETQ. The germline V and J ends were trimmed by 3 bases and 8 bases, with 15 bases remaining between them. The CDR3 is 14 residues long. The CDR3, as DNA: TGCGCCAGCAGCTCTACCGGGGGCGTGGAGCCCCAGCATTTT. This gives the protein CASSSTGGVEPQHF.

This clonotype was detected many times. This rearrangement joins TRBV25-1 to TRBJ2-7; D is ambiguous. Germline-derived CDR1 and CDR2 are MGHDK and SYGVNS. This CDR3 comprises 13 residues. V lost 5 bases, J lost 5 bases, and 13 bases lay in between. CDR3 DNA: TGTGCCAGCAGTTCCCAGACCCTGAACGAGCAGTACTTC. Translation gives CASSSQTLNEQYF.

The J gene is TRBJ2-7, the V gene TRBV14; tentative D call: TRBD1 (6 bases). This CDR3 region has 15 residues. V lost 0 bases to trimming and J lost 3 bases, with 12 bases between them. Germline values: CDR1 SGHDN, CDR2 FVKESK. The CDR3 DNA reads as TGTGCCAGCAGCCAAGAAGCAGGGGTCCTCTACGAGCAGTACTTC. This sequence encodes CASSQEAGVLYEQYF. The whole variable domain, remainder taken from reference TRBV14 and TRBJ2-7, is EAGVTQFPSHSVIEKGQTVTLRCDPISGHDNLYWYRRVMGKEIKFLLHFVKESKQDESGMPNNRFLAERTGGTYSTLKVQPAELEDSGVYFCASSQEAGVLYEQYFGPGTRLTVT.

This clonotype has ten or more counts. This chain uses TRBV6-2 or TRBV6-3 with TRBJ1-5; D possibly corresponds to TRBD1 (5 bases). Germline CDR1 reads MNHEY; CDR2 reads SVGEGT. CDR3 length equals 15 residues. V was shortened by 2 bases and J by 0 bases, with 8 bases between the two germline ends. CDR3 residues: CASSYGAYSNQPQHF. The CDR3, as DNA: TGTGCCAGCAGTTACGGGGCCTATAGCAATCAGCCCCAGCATTTT.

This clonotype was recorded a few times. The CDR3 region has the DNA TGTGCCAGCAGCTTGGCCAACAGGGGGAATTCGGATGGCTACACCTTC. Its protein is CASSLANRGNSDGYTF. The chain recombines TRBV5-6 with TRBJ1-2, with TRBD1 matching over 8 bases. Germline V gene lookup returns CDR1 SGHDT and CDR2 YYEEEE. J lost 6 bases, V lost 0 bases, and 10 bases had no gene match. The CDR3 has 16 amino acids. The variable domain in full, with the rest retrieved from reference TRBV5-6 and TRBJ1-2, is DAGVTQSPTHLIKTRGQQVTLRCSPKSGHDTVSWYQQALGQGPQFIFQYYEEEERQRGNFPDRFSGHQFPNYSSELNVNALLLGDSALYLCASSLANRGNSDGYTFGSGTRLTVV.

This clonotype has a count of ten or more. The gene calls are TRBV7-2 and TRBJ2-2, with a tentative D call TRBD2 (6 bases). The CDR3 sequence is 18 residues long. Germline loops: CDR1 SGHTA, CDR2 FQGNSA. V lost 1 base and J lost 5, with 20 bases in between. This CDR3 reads CASSLEVFLGAGTGELFF. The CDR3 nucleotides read TGTGCCAGCAGCTTAGAGGTTTTTCTGGGAGCGGGTACCGGGGAGCTGTTTTTT.

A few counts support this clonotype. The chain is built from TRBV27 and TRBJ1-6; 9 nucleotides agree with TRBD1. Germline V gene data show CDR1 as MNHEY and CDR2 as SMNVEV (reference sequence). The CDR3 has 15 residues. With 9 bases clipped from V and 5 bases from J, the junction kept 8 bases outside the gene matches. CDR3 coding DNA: TGTGCCAGTCTCCGGGACAGGGACGATAATTCACCCCTCCACTTT. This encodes CASLRDRDDNSPLHF.

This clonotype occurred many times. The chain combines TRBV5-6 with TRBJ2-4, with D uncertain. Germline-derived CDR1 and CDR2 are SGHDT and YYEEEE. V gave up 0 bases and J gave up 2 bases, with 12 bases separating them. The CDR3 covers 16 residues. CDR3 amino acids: CASSLEGFLTKNIQYF. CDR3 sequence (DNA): TGTGCCAGCAGCTTGGAAGGGTTTTTGACCAAAAACATTCAGTACTTC.

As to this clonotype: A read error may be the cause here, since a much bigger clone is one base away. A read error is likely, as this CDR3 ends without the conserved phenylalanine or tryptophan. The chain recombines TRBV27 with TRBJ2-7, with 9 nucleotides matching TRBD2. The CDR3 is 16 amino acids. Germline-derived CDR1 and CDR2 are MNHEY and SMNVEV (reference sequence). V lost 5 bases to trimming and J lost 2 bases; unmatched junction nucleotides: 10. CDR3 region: CASSGVAGEGPYEQYS. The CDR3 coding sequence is TGTGCCAGCAGTGGGGTAGCGGGAGAGGGGCCCTACGAGCAGTACTCC.

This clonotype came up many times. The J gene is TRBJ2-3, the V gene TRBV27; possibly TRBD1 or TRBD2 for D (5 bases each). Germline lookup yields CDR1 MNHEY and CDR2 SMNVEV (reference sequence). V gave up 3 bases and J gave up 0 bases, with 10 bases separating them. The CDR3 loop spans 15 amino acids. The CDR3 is CASSFGGPSTDTQYF. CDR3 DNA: TGTGCCAGCAGTTTTGGGGGACCTAGCACAGATACGCAGTATTTT.

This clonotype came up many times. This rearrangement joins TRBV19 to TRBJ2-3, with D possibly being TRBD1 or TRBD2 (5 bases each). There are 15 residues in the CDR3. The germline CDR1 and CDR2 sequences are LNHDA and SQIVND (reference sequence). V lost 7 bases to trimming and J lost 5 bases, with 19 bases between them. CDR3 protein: CASTPGSRGRDTQYF. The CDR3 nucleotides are TGTGCCAGTACCCCCGGGTCGAGGGGACGAGATACGCAGTATTTT.

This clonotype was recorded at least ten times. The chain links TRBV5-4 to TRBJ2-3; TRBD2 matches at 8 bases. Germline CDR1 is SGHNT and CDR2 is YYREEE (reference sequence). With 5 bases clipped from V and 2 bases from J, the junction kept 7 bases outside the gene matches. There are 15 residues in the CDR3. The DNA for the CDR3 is TGTGCCAGCAGTTTAGTAGCGGGGAACACAGATACGCAGTATTTT. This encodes CASSLVAGNTDTQYF.

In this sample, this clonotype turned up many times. The CDR3 loop reads CASSPHRANTGELFF. In DNA form, the CDR3 reads TGTGCCAGCAGCCCCCATCGGGCGAACACCGGGGAGCTGTTTTTT. The gene calls are TRBV9 and TRBJ2-2; D is unresolved. Germline V lookup: CDR1 SGDLS, CDR2 YYNGEE. This CDR3 is built from 15 residues. Trimming removed 4 bases from V and 0 bases from J, with 10 bases in between.

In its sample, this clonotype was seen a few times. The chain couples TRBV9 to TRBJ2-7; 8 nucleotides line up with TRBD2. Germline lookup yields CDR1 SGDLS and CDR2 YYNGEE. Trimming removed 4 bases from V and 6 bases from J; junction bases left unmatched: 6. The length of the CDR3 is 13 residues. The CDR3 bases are TGTGCCAGCAGCAACGGGGGGGGGTCCGAGCAGTACTTC. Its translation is CASSNGGGSEQYF.

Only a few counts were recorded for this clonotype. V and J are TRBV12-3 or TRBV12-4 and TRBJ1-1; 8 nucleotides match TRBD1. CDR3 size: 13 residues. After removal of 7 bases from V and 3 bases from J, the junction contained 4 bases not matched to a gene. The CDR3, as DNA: TGTGCCAGCATTACAGGGGGTGACACTGAAGCTTTCTTT. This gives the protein CASITGGDTEAFF.

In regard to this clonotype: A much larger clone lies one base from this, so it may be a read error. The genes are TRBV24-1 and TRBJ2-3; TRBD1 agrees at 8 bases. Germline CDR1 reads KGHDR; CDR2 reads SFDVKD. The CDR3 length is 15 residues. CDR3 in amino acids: CATRDGTGGTDTQYF. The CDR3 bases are TGTGCCACCCGTGACGGGACAGGCGGCACAGATACGCAGTATTTT.

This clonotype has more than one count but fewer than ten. The CDR3, as DNA: TGTGCCCGAACTCACCTCGTAGCGGGAGAGGTGCTCTACGAGCAGTACTTC. Amino acid sequence: CARTHLVAGEVLYEQYF. The V gene is TRBV3-2, the J gene TRBJ2-7; the table names TRBD2, a call not compared with the DNA. TRBV3-2 is a known pseudogene. The CDR3 runs to 17 residues.